This T cell receptor beta chain derives from a study of cytomegalovirus exposure and HLA in healthy donors. The primer mix had 60 Vbeta and 13 Jbeta primers. Method: immunoSEQ multiplex PCR; TCRdb's copy keeps in-frame clones and lacks some. Among about 160,000 clones listed, 60% to 85% were seen once. Study-level points and caveats: Indistinguishability led to the exclusion of some V segments, TRBV6-2 and TRBV6-3 included.

With respect to this clone: The antigen is undetermined.

Trimming took 1 base from V and 4 from J; bases not matched to a gene: 6. CDR1 is SGHAT and CDR2 is FQNNGV in the germline V gene. The CDR3 totals 15 residues. The specimen was PBMCs. The clonotype comes from a man aged 25-45 years in good health and CMV-seropositive. V and J are TRBV11-2 and TRBJ2-5, with 7 bases lining up with TRBD2. CDR3 nucleotide sequence: TGTGCCAGCAGCTTAGGGGGAGGGGAGGCAGAGACCCAGTACTTC. Translating gives CASSLGGGEAETQYF.